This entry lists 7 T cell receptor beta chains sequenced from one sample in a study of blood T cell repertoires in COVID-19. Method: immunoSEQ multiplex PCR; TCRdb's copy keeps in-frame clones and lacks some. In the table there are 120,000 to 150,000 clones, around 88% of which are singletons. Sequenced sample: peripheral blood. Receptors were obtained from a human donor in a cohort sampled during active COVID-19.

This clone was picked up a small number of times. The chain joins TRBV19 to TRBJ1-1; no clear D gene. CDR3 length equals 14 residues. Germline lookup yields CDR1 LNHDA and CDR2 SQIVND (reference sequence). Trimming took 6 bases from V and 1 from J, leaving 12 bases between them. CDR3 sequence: CASREWRRNTEAFF. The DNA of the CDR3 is TGTGCCAGTAGAGAGTGGAGAAGGAACACTGAAGCTTTCTTT.

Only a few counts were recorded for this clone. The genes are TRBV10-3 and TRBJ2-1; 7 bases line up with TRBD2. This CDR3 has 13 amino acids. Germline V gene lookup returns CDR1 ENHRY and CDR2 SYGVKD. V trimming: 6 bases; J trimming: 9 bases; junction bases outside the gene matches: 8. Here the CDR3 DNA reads TGTGCCATCAGAGACCCGGGAGGTCCTGAGCAGTTCTTC. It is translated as CAIRDPGGPEQFF.

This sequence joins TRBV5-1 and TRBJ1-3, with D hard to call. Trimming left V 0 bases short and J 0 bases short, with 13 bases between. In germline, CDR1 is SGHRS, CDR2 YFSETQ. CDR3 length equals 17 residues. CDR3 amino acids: CASSLAGLQASGNTIYF. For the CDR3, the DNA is TGCGCCAGCAGCTTGGCCGGACTCCAAGCCTCTGGAAACACCATATATTTT.

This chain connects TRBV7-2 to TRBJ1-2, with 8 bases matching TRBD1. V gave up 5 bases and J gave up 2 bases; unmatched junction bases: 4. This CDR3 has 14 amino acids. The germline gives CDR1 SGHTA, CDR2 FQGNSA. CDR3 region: CASSPGQANYGYTF. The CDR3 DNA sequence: TGTGCCAGCAGCCCGGGACAGGCGAACTATGGCTACACCTTC.

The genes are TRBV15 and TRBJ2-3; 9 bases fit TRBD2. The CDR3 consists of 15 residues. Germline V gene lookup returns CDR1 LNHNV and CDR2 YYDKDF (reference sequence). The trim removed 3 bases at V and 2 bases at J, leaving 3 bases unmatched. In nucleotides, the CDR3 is TGTGCCACCAGCAGGGCGGGGGGGATCACAGATACGCAGTATTTT. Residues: CATSRAGGITDTQYF.

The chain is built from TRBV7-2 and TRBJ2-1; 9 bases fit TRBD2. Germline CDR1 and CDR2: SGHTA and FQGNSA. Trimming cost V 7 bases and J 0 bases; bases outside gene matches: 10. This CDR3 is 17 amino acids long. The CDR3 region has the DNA TGTGCCAGCACCACGTTCTTAGCGGGGGCCTCCTACAATGAGCAGTTCTTC. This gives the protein CASTTFLAGASYNEQFF.

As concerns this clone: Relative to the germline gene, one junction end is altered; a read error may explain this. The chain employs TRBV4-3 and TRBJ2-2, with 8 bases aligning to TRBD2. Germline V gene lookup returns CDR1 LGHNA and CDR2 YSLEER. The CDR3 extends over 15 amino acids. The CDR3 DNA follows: TGCGCCCGCAGCCCGCGGGGGGCAGGGACCGGGGAGCTGTTTTTT. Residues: CARSPRGAGTGELFF.